A single sample gave rise to the 17 T cell receptor beta chains below, sequenced in a study of identical twins. TCRdb ran MiXCR on the 5' RACE reads and lists one entry per CDR3 protein. The sample has more than 600,000 distinct CDR3 sequences; roughly 18% are singletons. These data were also filed under a second study, of T cells expressing NK-cell markers.

The sample comprised PBMCs. The receptors shown here come from a woman in her late teens or twenties in good health.

This clonotype was detected ten times or more. The chain is built from TRBV12-3 or TRBV12-4 and TRBJ1-2; D might be TRBD1 (5 bases). This CDR3 has 15 amino acids. V lost 6 bases, J lost 1 base, and 15 bases lay in between. The CDR3 region is CASSYRSSYNYGYTF. The CDR3 nucleotides read TGTGCCAGCAGCTACAGGTCCTCTTATAACTATGGCTACACCTTC.

The chain joins TRBV20-1 to TRBJ2-1, with 9 bases matching TRBD2. V lost 5 bases and J lost 8; bases outside the gene matches: 13. There are 15 residues in the CDR3. Germline V gene lookup returns CDR1 DFQATT and CDR2 SNEGSKA (reference sequence). The CDR3 protein is CSAGSSWRGGDEQFF. DNA of the CDR3: TGCAGTGCTGGATCTAGCTGGCGGGGGGGGGATGAGCAGTTCTTC.

This clonotype was counted at least ten times. J is TRBJ2-7 and V is TRBV20-1; a weak D match, TRBD2 (6 bases). From germline, CDR1 is DFQATT and CDR2 SNEGSKA (reference sequence). Trimming removed 2 bases from V and 5 bases from J, with 13 bases in between. The CDR3 has 13 residues. The CDR3 bases are TGCAGTGCTAGATCGGGGGAGTTCAACGAGCAGTACTTC. It encodes CSARSGEFNEQYF.

This chain joins TRBV4-1 and TRBJ2-2; 11 positions match TRBD2. The V gene end was trimmed by 2 bases and the J gene end by 4 bases; junction bases not matched to a gene: 12. This CDR3 has 19 amino acids. CDR1 and CDR2 from the germline V gene are MGHRA and YSYEKL. The CDR3 reads CASSQREGSLAGGTGELFF. The CDR3 coding sequence is TGCGCCAGCAGCCAAAGGGAGGGATCCCTAGCGGGAGGCACCGGGGAGCTGTTTTTT.

The CDR3 coding sequence is TGTGCCATCAGTGAGTCATTGGCGGCAGCATACGAGCAGTACTTC. Translating it yields CAISESLAAAYEQYF. This chain joins TRBV10-3 and TRBJ2-7; D not certain. The CDR3 extends over 15 amino acids. Trimming took off 0 bases at V and 4 bases at J, with 13 bases between the two ends. CDR1 ENHRY and CDR2 SYGVKD come from the germline V gene.

The V and J genes are TRBV20-1 and TRBJ2-1, with 12 nucleotides matching TRBD2. CDR1 is DFQATT and CDR2 is SNEGSKA in the germline V gene (reference sequence). V lost 0 bases, J lost 4 bases, and 1 base stayed unmatched. This CDR3 comprises 15 residues. The CDR3 DNA reads TGCAGTGCTAGAGAACTAGCGGGAGGTTACAATGAGCAGTTCTTC. Its protein is CSARELAGGYNEQFF.

The table lists this clonotype with a few counts. The chain carries TRBV12-3 or TRBV12-4 and TRBJ1-5, with 8 bases lining up with TRBD1. This CDR3 comprises 16 residues. The V and J ends lost 4 bases and 2 bases, in that order; junction bases with no gene match: 7. The CDR3 is CASSSRTGLGNQPQHF. CDR3 coding DNA: TGTGCCAGCAGTTCACGGACAGGGTTGGGCAATCAGCCCCAGCATTTT.

The V and J genes are TRBV11-3 and TRBJ2-3; weak D call: TRBD2 (7 bases). This CDR3 contains 14 residues. The germline V and J ends were trimmed by 2 bases and 7 bases, with 13 bases remaining between them. Germline CDR1 SGHNT, CDR2 YENEEA. The CDR3, as DNA: TGTGCCAGCAGCTTATCAGCGGGGACATATACGCAGTATTTT. It codes for CASSLSAGTYTQYF.

This clonotype has a single count. The chain employs TRBV6-2 or TRBV6-3 and TRBJ2-1; 8 bases align to TRBD1. The length of the CDR3 is 15 residues. The ends lost 7 bases at V and 3 bases at J; junction bases unmatched: 8. CDR1 is MNHEY and CDR2 is SVGEGT in the germline V gene. CDR3 residues: CASIGGTGLYNEQFF. As DNA, the CDR3 is TGTGCCAGCATCGGCGGGACAGGACTCTACAATGAGCAGTTCTTC.

J is TRBJ2-3 and V is TRBV5-1; no definite D call. The CDR3 sequence is 14 residues long. Germline assignment: CDR1 SGHRS and CDR2 YFSETQ. Trimming left V 3 bases short and J 5 bases short, with 13 bases between. CDR3 amino acids: CASSWGSRGDTQYF. The CDR3 nucleotides read TGCGCCAGCAGCTGGGGTTCCCGAGGAGATACGCAGTATTTT.

The gene calls are TRBV5-1 and TRBJ2-1, with a possible D match to TRBD2 (6 bases). CDR3 length: 15 residues. Germline assignment: CDR1 SGHRS and CDR2 YFSETQ. The germline V and J ends were trimmed by 4 bases and 5 bases, with 16 bases remaining between them. CDR3 loop: CASSPRERAHNEQFF. CDR3 in DNA: TGCGCCAGCAGCCCCAGGGAGCGGGCACACAATGAGCAGTTCTTC.

This clonotype was counted a few times. This chain links TRBV6-2 or TRBV6-3 with TRBJ2-1, with D uncertain. The V end lost 0 bases, the J end lost 10 bases, and 4 bases lay between the germline ends. CDR3 length: 11 residues. CDR1 is MNHEY, CDR2 SVGEGT, per germline. CDR3 loop: CASSYSLEQFF. CDR3 bases: TGTGCCAGCAGTTACTCCCTCGAGCAGTTCTTC.

This clonotype occurred a few times. This sequence joins TRBV4-3 and TRBJ2-7; D gene ambiguous. The CDR3 runs 18 residues. Trimming pared 0 bases from V and 0 bases from J, leaving 18 bases between. Germline loops: CDR1 LGHNA, CDR2 YSLEER. CDR3 in DNA: TGCGCCAGCAGCCAAGACCGAGTTACCGGGCGTAGCTCCTACGAGCAGTACTTC. Residues: CASSQDRVTGRSSYEQYF.

This chain joins TRBV18 and TRBJ2-7; weak D call: TRBD2 (6 bases). The CDR3 extends over 15 amino acids. Trimming left V 3 bases short and J 5 bases short, with 17 bases between. The V gene's germline CDR1 is KGHSH and CDR2 LQKENI. CDR3 sequence reads: CASSPNLGLSHEQYF. The CDR3 bases are TGTGCCAGCTCACCCAATTTGGGACTCTCTCACGAGCAGTACTTC. Together with reference TRBV18 and TRBJ2-7, the CDR3 gives the full variable domain: NAGVMQNPRHLVRRRGQEARLRCSPMKGHSHVYWYRQLPEEGLKFMVYLQKENIIDESGMPKERFSAEFPKEGPSILRIQQVVRGDSAAYFCASSPNLGLSHEQYFGPGTRLTVT.

The sample holds a few counts of this clonotype. This CDR3 reads CSASDRTYNEQFF. In DNA form, the CDR3 reads TGCAGTGCTTCAGACAGGACTTACAATGAGCAGTTCTTC. This sequence joins TRBV20-1 and TRBJ2-1; weak D call: TRBD1 (6 bases). This CDR3 is built from 13 residues. Germline V gene sequence: CDR1 DFQATT, CDR2 SNEGSKA (reference sequence). Trimming removed 5 bases at V and 4 bases at J, with 12 bases between.

This clonotype was counted at least ten times. The rearrangement uses TRBV12-3 or TRBV12-4 and TRBJ2-7; D could derive from TRBD1 or TRBD2 (6 bases each). This CDR3 contains 14 residues. Trimming took 3 bases from V and 6 from J, leaving 15 bases between them. The CDR3 protein is CASSFYKGGSEQYF. The CDR3 nucleotides read TGTGCCAGCAGTTTTTATAAGGGGGGCTCCGAGCAGTACTTC.

This clonotype was counted only a few times. The chain couples TRBV10-2 to TRBJ2-1, with 9 positions matching TRBD2. This CDR3 spans 15 amino acids. V gave up 2 bases and J gave up 5 bases; unmatched junction bases: 4. The germline gives CDR1 WSHSY, CDR2 SAAADI. CDR3 residues: CASSERLAGNNEQFF. The DNA for the CDR3 is TGCGCCAGCAGTGAGCGGCTAGCGGGGAACAATGAGCAGTTCTTC.